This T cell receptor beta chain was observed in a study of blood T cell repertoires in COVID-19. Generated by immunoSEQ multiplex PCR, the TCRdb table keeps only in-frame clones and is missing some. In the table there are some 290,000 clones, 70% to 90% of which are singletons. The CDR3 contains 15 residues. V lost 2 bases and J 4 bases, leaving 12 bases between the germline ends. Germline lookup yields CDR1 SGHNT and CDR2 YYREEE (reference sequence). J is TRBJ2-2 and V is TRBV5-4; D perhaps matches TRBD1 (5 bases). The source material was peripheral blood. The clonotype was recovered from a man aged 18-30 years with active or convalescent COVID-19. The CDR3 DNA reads TGTGCCAGCAGCTTCAAGGGGCACTCCACCGGGGAGCTGTTTTTT. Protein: CASSFKGHSTGELFF.